The 17 T cell receptor beta chains listed next were all sequenced from one sample in a study of cytomegalovirus exposure and HLA in healthy donors. The PCR had 60 Vbeta and 13 Jbeta primers. The table came from immunoSEQ multiplex PCR; TCRdb's copy has only in-frame clones and leaves some out. The data show approximately 280,000 clones, roughly 88% seen once. The specimen sequenced was PBMCs. The receptors shown here come from a man between 40 and 49 years old in good health and CMV-seropositive.

This sequence joins TRBV7-6 and TRBJ2-3, with TRBD2 matching 9 bases. The V and J ends lost 1 base and 2 bases, in that order; junction bases with no gene match: 4. Per the germline V gene, CDR1 is SGHVS and CDR2 is FNYEAQ. The CDR3 extends over 16 amino acids. In nucleotides, the CDR3 is TGTGCCAGCAGCTTAGGTAGCGGGAGTCCCACAGATACGCAGTATTTT. Translation: CASSLGSGSPTDTQYF. Complete variable domain (other parts from reference TRBV7-6 and TRBJ2-3): GAGVSQSPRYKVTKRGQDVALRCDPISGHVSLYWYRQALGQGPEFLTYFNYEAQQDKSGLPNDRFSAERPEGSISTLTIQRTEQRDSAMYRCASSLGSGSPTDTQYFGPGTRLTVL.

As concerns this clone: Within the sample, other DNA sequences also encode this same CDR3. J is TRBJ1-1 and V is TRBV11-2; no firm D call. CDR1 is SGHAT, CDR2 FQNNGV, per germline. The CDR3 loop spans 13 amino acids. V lost 3 bases and J lost 1, with 6 bases in between. The CDR3 reads CASSFRQNTEAFF. DNA for the CDR3: TGTGCCAGCAGCTTTAGACAGAACACTGAAGCTTTCTTT.

CDR3 in DNA: TGTGCCAGTAGTATCGACAGACAGGGAGAGACCCAGTACTTC. Protein product: CASSIDRQGETQYF. V usage is TRBV19 and J usage is TRBJ2-5; TRBD1 aligns across 7 bases. The germline CDR1 and CDR2 sequences are LNHDA and SQIVND (reference sequence). The CDR3 contains 14 residues. With V trimmed by 3 bases and J by 4 bases, 5 bases remained unmatched.

The chain joins TRBV2 to TRBJ2-1; TRBD2 matches 12 bases. CDR1 SNHLY and CDR2 FYNNEI come from the germline V gene. The CDR3 totals 20 residues. V shed 1 base, J shed 10 bases, and the junction held 20 bases outside the gene matches. DNA for the CDR3: TGTGCCAGCAGTGAAGTAGGGCAGACTCTAGCGGGAGGGCCTTTAGGCGAGCAGTTCTTC. Translating gives CASSEVGQTLAGGPLGEQFF.

This clone was detected a few times. The rearrangement uses TRBV19 and TRBJ1-1, with D possibly TRBD1 on 6 matching bases. Germline V gene sequence: CDR1 LNHDA, CDR2 SQIVND (reference sequence). V lost 5 bases and J 4 bases, leaving 11 bases between the germline ends. The CDR3 is made up of 13 amino acids. The CDR3 here is CASSLQGPTEAFF. In nucleotides, the CDR3 is TGTGCCAGTAGTCTCCAGGGGCCCACTGAAGCTTTCTTT.

The CDR3 sequence is CASSWGATNTEAFF. DNA of the CDR3: TGTGCCAGCAGCTGGGGAGCCACGAACACTGAAGCTTTCTTT. The chain joins TRBV7-2 to TRBJ1-1; D is uncertain. V lost 4 bases to trimming and J lost 1 base, with 10 bases between them. Germline CDR1 and CDR2: SGHTA and FQGNSA. The CDR3 runs 14 residues.

DNA for the CDR3: TGTGCCAGCACGGGGACAAGCAATCAGCCCCAGCATTTT. Protein sequence: CASTGTSNQPQHF. V usage is TRBV2 and J usage is TRBJ1-5; a weak D match, TRBD1 (6 bases). The germline V gene has CDR1 SNHLY and CDR2 FYNNEI. V lost 7 bases and J 1 base, leaving 8 bases between the germline ends. CDR3 size: 13 residues.

This clone is a singleton in its sample. The V gene is TRBV4-3, the J gene TRBJ2-1; 8 nucleotides match TRBD2. The CDR3 has 16 residues. V was pared by 0 bases and J by 7 bases, with 8 bases of the junction left unmatched. Germline CDR1 and CDR2: LGHNA and YSLEER. The CDR3 here is CASSQDHSGGGNEQFF. The CDR3 DNA sequence: TGCGCCAGCAGCCAAGATCACAGCGGGGGAGGGAATGAGCAGTTCTTC.

This clone was recorded only once. The chain has TRBV7-3 and TRBJ2-1; D possibly corresponds to TRBD2 (6 bases). This CDR3 has 15 amino acids. Germline loops: CDR1 SGHTA, CDR2 FQGTGA. Trimming shortened V by 3 bases and J by 2 bases, and 11 bases separated the two germline ends. CDR3 amino acids: CASSFNRETYNEQFF. Written as DNA, the CDR3 is TGTGCCAGCAGCTTTAACCGGGAGACCTACAATGAGCAGTTCTTC.

The rearrangement uses TRBV18 and TRBJ2-1; D perhaps matches TRBD2 (6 bases). This CDR3 contains 13 residues. CDR1 KGHSH and CDR2 LQKENI come from the germline V gene. Trimming removed 2 bases at V and 7 bases at J, with 9 bases between. CDR3 region: CASSPTSMNEQFF. The DNA for the CDR3 is TGTGCCAGCTCACCAACTAGCATGAATGAGCAGTTCTTC.

V gene TRBV29-1 combines with J gene TRBJ2-7; 7 nucleotides line up with TRBD1. V shed 7 bases, J shed 3 bases, and the junction held 6 bases outside the gene matches. In germline, CDR1 is SQVTM, CDR2 ANQGSEA. There are 12 residues in the CDR3. CDR3 residues: CSARGTDYEQYF. CDR3 nucleotide sequence: TGCAGCGCAAGAGGGACAGACTACGAGCAGTACTTC.

This rearrangement joins TRBV18 to TRBJ2-7, with 10 bases matching TRBD1. The CDR3 has 16 amino acids. CDR1 KGHSH and CDR2 LQKENI come from the germline V gene. V was pared by 3 bases and J by 2 bases, with 7 bases of the junction left unmatched. The CDR3 bases are TGTGCCAGCTCACCCGCAGCCGGGACAGGGGCCTACGAGCAGTACTTC. Translated, it gives CASSPAAGTGAYEQYF. The whole variable domain, filled in from reference TRBV18 and TRBJ2-7, reads NAGVMQNPRHLVRRRGQEARLRCSPMKGHSHVYWYRQLPEEGLKFMVYLQKENIIDESGMPKERFSAEFPKEGPSILRIQQVVRGDSAAYFCASSPAAGTGAYEQYFGPGTRLTVT.

This clone was observed a few times. The chain carries TRBV5-1 and TRBJ1-1, with D tentatively TRBD1 (6 bases). Germline V CDR1 and CDR2: SGHRS, YFSETQ. The CDR3 covers 15 residues. Trimming took off 2 bases at V and 1 base at J, with 12 bases between the two ends. CDR3 nucleotides: TGCGCCAGCAGCTTAACACAGGGCGGGAACACTGAAGCTTTCTTT. Residues: CASSLTQGGNTEAFF.

The chain carries TRBV7-9 and TRBJ1-1, with D hard to call. The V gene's germline CDR1 is SEHNR and CDR2 FQNEAQ (reference sequence). Trimming cost V 5 bases and J 10 bases, with 14 bases left between them. The CDR3 is 12 residues long. In nucleotides, the CDR3 is TGTGCCAGCAGCCCGGCGGGAGTCGTAGCTTTCTTT. Its protein product is CASSPAGVVAFF.

This clone has a single count. The gene calls are TRBV28 and TRBJ2-7, with TRBD2 matching over 7 bases. The CDR3 totals 15 residues. Germline CDR1 MDHEN, CDR2 SYDVKM. Trimming cost V 8 bases and J 2 bases; bases outside gene matches: 12. The chain's CDR3 is CASAAGLPHPYEQYF. DNA of the CDR3: TGTGCCAGCGCAGCGGGACTGCCACACCCCTACGAGCAGTACTTC.

This CDR3 is CASSYRGRTYEQYF. The CDR3 DNA reads TGTGCCAGCAGCTACAGGGGGCGGACCTACGAGCAGTACTTC. V and J are TRBV7-3 and TRBJ2-7; 9 nucleotides agree with TRBD1. V lost 4 bases to trimming and J lost 2 bases; unmatched junction nucleotides: 3. The CDR3 runs 14 residues. Looked up from germline, CDR1 is SGHTA and CDR2 is FQGTGA.

The V call is TRBV9, the J call TRBJ2-5, with a possible D match to TRBD2 (5 bases). V shed 0 bases and J shed 5 bases, with 8 bases lying between them. Germline V gene lookup returns CDR1 SGDLS and CDR2 YYNGEE. CDR3 length equals 13 residues. CDR3 DNA: TGTGCCAGCAGCGTAGCTAGCTTGGAGACCCAGTACTTC. Translated: CASSVASLETQYF. The full variable domain, in which reference TRBV9 and TRBJ2-5 provide the parts outside the CDR3, is DSGVTQTPKHLITATGQRVTLRCSPRSGDLSVYWYQQSLDQGLQFLIQYYNGEERAKGNILERFSAQQFPDLHSELNLSSLELGDSALYFCASSVASLETQYFGPGTRLLVL.